One sample yielded the 8 T cell receptor beta chains listed below, sequenced in a study of blood T cell repertoires in COVID-19. Sequenced by immunoSEQ multiplex PCR; TCRdb stores in-frame clones only, minus some. The profile shows 20,000 to 30,000 clones, roughly four fifths of them singletons. The sequenced sample consisted of peripheral blood. These receptors came from a woman between 70 and 85 years old with COVID-19, enrolled during active disease.

The chain combines TRBV12-3 or TRBV12-4 with TRBJ1-5; perhaps TRBD1 as D (5 bases). The CDR3 loop spans 13 amino acids. Trimming left V 1 base short and J 9 bases short, with 10 bases between. The chain's CDR3 is CASSLGVQGPQHF. CDR3 DNA: TGTGCCAGCAGTTTAGGGGTTCAGGGGCCCCAGCATTTT.

V and J are TRBV6-2 or TRBV6-3 and TRBJ2-2; D may be TRBD2 (7 bases). Germline CDR1 and CDR2: MNHEY and SVGEGT. The V end was cut by 4 bases, the J end by 4 bases, with 19 bases between. The CDR3 loop spans 17 amino acids. The CDR3 coding sequence is TGTGCCAGCAGTTGGGCCCCGCGGGGGCGCCCCACCGGGGAGCTGTTTTTT. Protein sequence: CASSWAPRGRPTGELFF.

This chain uses TRBV2 with TRBJ2-1; TRBD2 matches at 8 bases. Germline values: CDR1 SNHLY, CDR2 FYNNEI. The CDR3 sequence is 15 residues long. The J segment lost 4 bases and the V segment lost 5 bases, leaving 7 bases of the junction unmatched. The CDR3 protein is CASSLAGSRYNEQFF. DNA for the CDR3: TGTGCCAGCAGTTTAGCGGGGAGTAGATACAATGAGCAGTTCTTC.

This chain joins TRBV19 and TRBJ2-2, with TRBD1 matching over 8 bases. This CDR3 contains 13 residues. The V gene end was trimmed by 2 bases and the J gene end by 7 bases; junction bases not matched to a gene: 0. Germline values: CDR1 LNHDA, CDR2 SQIVND (reference sequence). CDR3 sequence (DNA): TGTGCCAGTAGTATAACAGGGGGCGGGGAGCTGTTTTTT. Protein: CASSITGGGELFF.

The genes are TRBV29-1 and TRBJ1-1; 11 bases match TRBD1. With V trimmed by 4 bases and J by 5 bases, 3 bases remained unmatched. CDR3 size: 13 residues. The germline V gene has CDR1 SQVTM and CDR2 ANQGSEA. Here the CDR3 reads CSVAGQGGTEAFF. CDR3 bases: TGCAGCGTTGCGGGACAGGGGGGAACTGAAGCTTTCTTT.

This clone has a single count. The chain has TRBV2 and TRBJ1-4, with D possibly TRBD1 on 5 matching bases. The V end lost 2 bases, the J end lost 5 bases, and 9 bases lay between the germline ends. CDR1 is SNHLY and CDR2 is FYNNEI in the germline V gene. This CDR3 comprises 14 residues. DNA of the CDR3: TGTGCCAGCAGTGAACTTCGGGGGAATGAAAAACTGTTTTTT. Its translation: CASSELRGNEKLFF.

The CDR3 spells CASSLGPYGSGNTIYF. The CDR3 nucleotides read TGTGCCAGCAGTCTGGGCCCTTACGGCTCTGGAAACACCATATATTTT. The V and J genes are TRBV6-6 and TRBJ1-3; no firm D call. The germline V and J ends were trimmed by 5 bases and 0 bases, with 14 bases remaining between them. CDR1 MNHNY and CDR2 SVGAGI come from the germline V gene (reference sequence). The CDR3 length is 16 residues.

This chain links TRBV7-9 with TRBJ2-4; a weak D match, TRBD2 (5 bases). The CDR3 is 15 residues long. V lost 5 bases and J 7 bases, leaving 18 bases between the germline ends. Germline CDR1 SEHNR, CDR2 FQNEAQ (reference sequence). CDR3 residues: CASSDSDEGRNIQYF. CDR3 nucleotide sequence: TGTGCCAGCAGCGACTCTGACGAGGGCAGGAACATTCAGTACTTC. Full variable domain (remainder filled in from reference TRBV7-9 and TRBJ2-4): DTGVSQNPRHKITKRGQNVTFRCDPISEHNRLYWYRQTLGQGPEFLTYFQNEAQLEKSRLLSDRFSAERPKGSFSTLEIQRTEQGDSAMYLCASSDSDEGRNIQYFGAGTRLSVL.